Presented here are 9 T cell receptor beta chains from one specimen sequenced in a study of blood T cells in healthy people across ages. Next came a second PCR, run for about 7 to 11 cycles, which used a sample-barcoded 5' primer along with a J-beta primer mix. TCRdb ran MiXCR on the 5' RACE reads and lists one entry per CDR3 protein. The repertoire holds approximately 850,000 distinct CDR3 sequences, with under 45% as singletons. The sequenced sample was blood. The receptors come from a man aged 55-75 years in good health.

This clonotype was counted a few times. The CDR3 region is CSASLGPDTQYF. The CDR3 DNA sequence: TGCAGTGCTAGCCTCGGACCAGATACGCAGTATTTT. The genes are TRBV20-1 and TRBJ2-3; D not resolved. V was cut by 3 bases and J by 4 bases, with 8 bases left in between. The CDR3 is 12 residues long. CDR1 is DFQATT and CDR2 is SNEGSKA in the germline V gene (reference sequence).

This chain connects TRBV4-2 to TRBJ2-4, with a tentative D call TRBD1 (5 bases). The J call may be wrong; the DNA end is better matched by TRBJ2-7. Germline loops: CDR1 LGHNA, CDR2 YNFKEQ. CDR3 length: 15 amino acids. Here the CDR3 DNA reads TGTGCCAGCAGCCAAATAGACAGTGGCCCCTACGAGCAGTACTTC. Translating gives CASSQIDSGPYEQYF.

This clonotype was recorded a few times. The chain's CDR3 is CSAEGEVNTEAFF. The CDR3 region has the DNA TGCAGTGCTGAGGGGGAGGTGAACACTGAAGCTTTCTTT. This sequence joins TRBV20-1 and TRBJ1-1; the D gene is possibly TRBD1 (6 bases). The V end lost 5 bases, the J end lost 0 bases, and 10 bases lay between the germline ends. The CDR3 totals 13 residues. Germline loops: CDR1 DFQATT, CDR2 SNEGSKA (reference sequence).

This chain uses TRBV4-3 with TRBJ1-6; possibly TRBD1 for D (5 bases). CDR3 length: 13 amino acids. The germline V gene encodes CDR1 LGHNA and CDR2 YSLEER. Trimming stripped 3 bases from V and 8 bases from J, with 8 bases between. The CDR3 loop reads CASSQGRYSPLHF. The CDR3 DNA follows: TGCGCCAGCAGCCAGGGGCGGTATTCACCCCTCCACTTT.

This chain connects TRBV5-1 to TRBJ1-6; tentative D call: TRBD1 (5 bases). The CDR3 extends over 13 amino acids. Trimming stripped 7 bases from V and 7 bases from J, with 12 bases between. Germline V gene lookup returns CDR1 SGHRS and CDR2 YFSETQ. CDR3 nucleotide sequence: TGCGCCAGCTCGGTGGGGCGAAATTCACCCCTCCACTTT. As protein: CASSVGRNSPLHF. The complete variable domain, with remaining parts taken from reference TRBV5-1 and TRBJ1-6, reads KAGVTQTPRYLIKTRGQQVTLSCSPISGHRSVSWYQQTPGQGLQFLFEYFSETQRNKGNFPGRFSGRQFSNSRSEMNVSTLELGDSALYLCASSVGRNSPLHFGNGTRLTVT.

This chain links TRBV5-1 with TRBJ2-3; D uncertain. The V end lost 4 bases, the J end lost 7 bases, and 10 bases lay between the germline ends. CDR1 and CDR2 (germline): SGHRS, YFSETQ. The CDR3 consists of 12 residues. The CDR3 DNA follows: TGCGCCAGCAGCAGTTACACGAATACGCAGTATTTT. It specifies CASSSYTNTQYF.

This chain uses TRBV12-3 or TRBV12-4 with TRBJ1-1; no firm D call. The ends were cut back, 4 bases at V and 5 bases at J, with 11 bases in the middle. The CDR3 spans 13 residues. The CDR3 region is CASSYPSRTEAFF. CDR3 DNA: TGTGCCAGCAGTTATCCAAGCCGGACTGAAGCTTTCTTT.

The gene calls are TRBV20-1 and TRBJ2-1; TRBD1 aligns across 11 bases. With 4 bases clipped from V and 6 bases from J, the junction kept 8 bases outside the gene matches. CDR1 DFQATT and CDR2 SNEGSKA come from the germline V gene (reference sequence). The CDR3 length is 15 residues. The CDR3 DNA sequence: TGCAGTGCTACAGATCCGGGACAGGGGGTCAATGAGCAGTTCTTC. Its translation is CSATDPGQGVNEQFF.

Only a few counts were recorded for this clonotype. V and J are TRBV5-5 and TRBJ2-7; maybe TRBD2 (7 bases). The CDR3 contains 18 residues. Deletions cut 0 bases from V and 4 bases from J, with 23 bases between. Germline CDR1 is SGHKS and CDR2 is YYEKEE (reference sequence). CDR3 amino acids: CASSLGPGGAGTPYEQYF. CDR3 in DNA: TGTGCCAGCAGCTTGGGTCCGGGGGGCGCGGGGACGCCTTACGAGCAGTACTTC.